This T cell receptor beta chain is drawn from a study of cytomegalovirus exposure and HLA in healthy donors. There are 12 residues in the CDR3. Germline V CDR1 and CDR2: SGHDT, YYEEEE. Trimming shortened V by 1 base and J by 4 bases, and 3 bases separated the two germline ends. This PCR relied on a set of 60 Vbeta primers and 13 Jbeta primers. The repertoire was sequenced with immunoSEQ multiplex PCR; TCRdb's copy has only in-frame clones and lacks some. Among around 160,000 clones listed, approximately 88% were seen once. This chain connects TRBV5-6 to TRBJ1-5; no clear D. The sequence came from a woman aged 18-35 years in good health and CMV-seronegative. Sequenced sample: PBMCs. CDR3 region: CASSLQNQPQHF. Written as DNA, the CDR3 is TGTGCCAGCAGCTTGCAAAATCAGCCCCAGCATTTT.